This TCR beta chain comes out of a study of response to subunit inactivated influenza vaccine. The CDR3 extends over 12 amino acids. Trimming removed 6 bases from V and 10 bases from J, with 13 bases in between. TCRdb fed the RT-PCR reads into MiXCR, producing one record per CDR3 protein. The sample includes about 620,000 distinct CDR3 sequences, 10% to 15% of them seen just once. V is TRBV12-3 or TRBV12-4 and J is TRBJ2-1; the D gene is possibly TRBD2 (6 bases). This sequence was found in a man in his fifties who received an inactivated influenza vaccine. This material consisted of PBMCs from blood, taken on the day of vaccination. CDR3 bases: TGTGCCAGCAGGTCAACTAGCCACGAGCAGTTCTTC. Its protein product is CASRSTSHEQFF.